This TCR beta chain was captured by sequencing in a study of cytomegalovirus exposure and HLA in healthy donors. Study-wide background: In a previous analysis, 117 million unique TCR beta sequences were found from roughly 180 million T cells.

Trimming shortened V by 0 bases and J by 4 bases, and 9 bases separated the two germline ends. This CDR3 has 13 residues. Germline assignment: CDR1 GTSNPN and CDR2 SVGIG (reference sequence). In the PCR, 60 Vbeta and 13 Jbeta primers were used. Produced via immunoSEQ multiplex PCR; TCRdb's table is partial and in-frame only. The sample has roughly 180,000 clones, about 77% seen once. Unrecorded immune exposure was likely among donors, who were nominally healthy when sampled. The study, taken as a whole, reports: Cytomegalovirus-associated status was assigned to approximately 160 TCR beta chains.

As concerns this clone: The antigen is unknown.

Input material: PBMCs. This TCR came from a man between 25 and 39 years old in good health and CMV-seronegative. This sequence joins TRBV30 and TRBJ1-1, with D unresolved. The CDR3 DNA reads as TGTGCCTGGAGTGTACGAGAGGGCACTGAAGCTTTCTTT. Translated: CAWSVREGTEAFF.